The rows below give T cell receptor beta chains drawn from one sample of a study of cytomegalovirus exposure and HLA in healthy donors. Using immunoSEQ multiplex PCR, the repertoire was profiled, and TCRdb retains in-frame clones only, with some absent. The sample carries approximately 140,000 clones, about 80% recorded once. The sequenced sample was PBMCs. These receptors all come from a man under 40 in good health and CMV-seronegative. Each CDR3 is given with its conserved first and last residue. Each record gives: clone size, J gene, D gene, V gene, CDR3 DNA, CDR3 protein. The D gene is left open where the match is weak. Clone size, where shown, is once, few, many, or a class for clones that have expanded.

- | TRBJ1-1 | - | TRBV29-1 | TGCAGCGTTGAGGGGCTGGGGTTGGTCACTGAAGCTTTCTTT | CSVEGLGLVTEAFF
- | TRBJ1-2 | - | TRBV5-4 | TGTGCCAGCAGCTTGGGGGCTGGGGACTACTATGGCTACACCTTC | CASSLGAGDYYGYTF
- | TRBJ1-5 | - | TRBV19 | TGTGCCAGTAGTATAGGAGGCACTGCCACCTATCAGCCCCAGCATTTT | CASSIGGTATYQPQHF
once | TRBJ1-4 | TRBD1 | TRBV19 | TGTGCCAGTAGTTTAAGACCGACAGGGTACACGACGGAAAAACTGTTTTTT | CASSLRPTGYTTEKLFF
- | TRBJ2-2 | - | TRBV5-6 | TGTGCCAGCAGGTCTACTAGCCGAGGGGAGCTGTTTTTT | CASRSTSRGELFF
- | TRBJ2-7 | TRBD1 | TRBV9 | TGTGCCAGCAGCGCCAGGGACAGGGTTCATTCCGAGCAGTACTTC | CASSARDRVHSEQYF
few | TRBJ1-1 | TRBD1 | TRBV6-1 | TGTGCCAGCAGTGAAGCGGGACAGAGCACTGAAGCTTTCTTT | CASSEAGQSTEAFF
- | TRBJ2-3 | - | TRBV9 | TGTGCCAGCAGCGACCAGACTCGATATACGCAGTATTTT | CASSDQTRYTQYF
- | TRBJ1-5 | - | TRBV6-1 | TGTGCCAGCAGTCTCTCGGTGGTGGATCAGCCCCAGCATTTT | CASSLSVVDQPQHF
once | TRBJ1-4 | TRBD1 | TRBV5-4 | TGTGCCAGCAGCTTTAGTTTGGGACAGCGTAATGAAAAACTGTTTTTT | CASSFSLGQRNEKLFF
- | TRBJ2-2 | - | TRBV5-1 | TGCGCCAGCAGCTTACAGCAGGGATTTAACACCGGGGAGCTGTTTTTT | CASSLQQGFNTGELFF
- | TRBJ1-3 | - | TRBV27 | TGTGCCAGCAGTTTCAGCCAGACAGCCGGAAAAAACACCATATATTTT | CASSFSQTAGKNTIYF
many | TRBJ2-1 | - | TRBV7-7 | TGTGCCAGCAGCGTGGCGCCAAGGGGCGGGAAGGAGCAGTTCTTC | CASSVAPRGGKEQFF
- | TRBJ1-1 | - | TRBV4-1 | TGCGCCAGCAGCCAAGTTAGGCAGGGAATGAACACTGAAGCTTTCTTT | CASSQVRQGMNTEAFF
once | TRBJ2-7 | - | TRBV6-5 | TGTGCCAGCAGTAAGGCGGTTGGGTCCTACGAGCAGTACTTC | CASSKAVGSYEQYF
- | TRBJ2-1 | TRBD1 | TRBV7-8 | TGTGCCAGCAGCTCGGGACAGAGACTTAACAATGAGCAGTTCTTC | CASSSGQRLNNEQFF
- | TRBJ2-3 | TRBD2 | TRBV7-6 | TGTGCCAGCAGCTTAGGACTAGCGGGGGGGTCAGATACGCAGTATTTT | CASSLGLAGGSDTQYF
- | TRBJ1-2 | - | TRBV28 | TGTGCCAGCAGTCCCCGGGACACCGGCGTGGGTAACTATGGCTACACCTTC | CASSPRDTGVGNYGYTF
few | TRBJ1-1 | - | TRBV18 | TGTGCCAGCTCACCATCCCAGAACACTGAAGCTTTCTTT | CASSPSQNTEAFF
- | TRBJ2-1 | - | TRBV28 | TGTGCCAGCAGTTTGAGCCCGGGGGTGAGCTCCTACAATGAGCAGTTCTTC | CASSLSPGVSSYNEQFF
- | TRBJ1-3 | - | TRBV6-1 | TGTGCCAGCATCGGAGCCCTTGGAAACACCATATATTTT | CASIGALGNTIYF
- | TRBJ1-1 | - | TRBV6-1 | TGTGCCACCTCAGGAGGCACTGAAGCTTTCTTT | CATSGGTEAFF
few | TRBJ1-4 | TRBD1 | TRBV29-1 | TGCAGCGTAGCCCAGACAGGGCGGGAAAAACTGTTTTTT | CSVAQTGREKLFF
- | TRBJ2-1 | TRBD2 | TRBV9 | TGTGCCAGCAGCGCGAGCCATGCGGGACTAGTAAATGAGCAGTTCTTC | CASSASHAGLVNEQFF
- | TRBJ1-2 | - | TRBV27 | TGTGCCAGCAGTAAAGAGGGGGTCTATGGCTACACCTTC | CASSKEGVYGYTF
- | TRBJ1-3 | - | TRBV13 | TGTGCCAGCAGCGGCGTGAGGGAACTCTCTGGAAACACCATATATTTT | CASSGVRELSGNTIYF
- | TRBJ1-2 | TRBD1 | TRBV11-2 | TGTGCCAGCAGCTCCCGCCCGGGACAGTCTACCGGCTACACCTTC | CASSSRPGQSTGYTF
- | TRBJ1-1 | TRBD1 | TRBV18 | TGTGCCAGCTCAGAAAGGCCGGGACAGGGGGAGGGGAACACTGAAGCTTTCTTT | CASSERPGQGEGNTEAFF
- | TRBJ1-1 | TRBD1 | TRBV18 | TGTGCCAGCTCACCTGAGATTCGACAGGGACGTTCTGAAGCTTTCTTT | CASSPEIRQGRSEAFF
once | TRBJ1-2 | - | TRBV28 | TGTGCCCTTGGGAGCTCGGGTTATGGCTACACCTTC | CALGSSGYGYTF
- | TRBJ2-7 | TRBD1 | TRBV14 | TGTGCCAGCAGCCAACTAGGGGGCGGATACGAGCAGTACTTC | CASSQLGGGYEQYF
- | TRBJ2-2 | TRBD2 | TRBV18 | TGTGCCAGCTCACCCGGGACTAGCGGGCTTCACACCGGGGAGCTGTTTTTT | CASSPGTSGLHTGELFF
- | TRBJ1-5 | TRBD1 | TRBV28 | TGTGCCAGCGGTCTGACAGGGCTCAAACAGCCCCAGCATTTT | CASGLTGLKQPQHF
- | TRBJ2-5 | - | TRBV27 | TGTGCCAGCATGAGCTCGCGGAACGGAGAGACCCAGTACTTC | CASMSSRNGETQYF
- | TRBJ2-2 | - | TRBV2 | TGTGCCAGCAGACTAGAGAACACCGGGGAGCTGTTTTTT | CASRLENTGELFF
- | TRBJ1-2 | TRBD1 | TRBV7-8 | TGTGCCAGCAGCTTAGGACAGGGCGCGGTAACCTTC | CASSLGQGAVTF
- | TRBJ1-5 | TRBD1 | TRBV10-2 | TGCGCCAGCAGTGACGGACAGGGGGCTTTTCAGCCCCAGCATTTT | CASSDGQGAFQPQHF
- | TRBJ2-7 | TRBD2 | TRBV5-1 | TGCGCCAGCAGCTTGAGCGGGGGGAGCTTCTACGAGCAGTACTTC | CASSLSGGSFYEQYF